This T cell receptor (beta chain) was identified during a study of PD-L1 blockade in urothelial cancer. About the study: Blood analysis was done at 3 weeks (second dose) and 6 weeks after treatment began. T cell content in blood samples showed a median of approximately 150,000. Study results and caveats: When pretreatment blood TCR clonality was below the median, it predicted better survival.

Trimming removed 4 bases from V and 3 bases from J; junction bases left unmatched: 9. Looked up from germline, CDR1 is GTSNPN and CDR2 is SVGIG (reference sequence). The CDR3 runs 15 residues. TCRdb keeps only in-frame clones here, not all; method: immunoSEQ multiplex PCR. The table lists 45,000 to 60,000 clones, approximately 83% of them singletons, with approximately 14% in the top ten. Of note for this clone: Its matching antigen is unknown.

Time point in this sample: pretreatment peripheral blood. The receptor comes from a man in his sixties or seventies with urothelial cancer. The chain combines TRBV30 with TRBJ2-1, with TRBD1 matching 7 bases. Source: PBMCs, taken around atezolizumab (anti-PD-L1) treatment. CDR3 DNA: TGTGCCTGGAACAGGGGAAGCGGTCTCTACAATGAGCAGTTCTTC. This gives the protein CAWNRGSGLYNEQFF. The whole variable domain, remainder taken from reference TRBV30 and TRBJ2-1, is SQTIHQWPATLVQPVGSPLSLECTVEGTSNPNLYWYRQAAGRGLQLLFYSVGIGQISSEVPQNLSASRPQDRQFILSSKKLLLSDSGFYLCAWNRGSGLYNEQFFGPGTRLTVL.